The rows below give T cell receptor beta chains drawn from one sample of a study of T cells in tumors after PD-1 blockade. Profiling relied on immunoSEQ multiplex PCR, and the TCRdb table lists in-frame clones only, not all of them. The sample lists fewer than 40,000 clones; 70% to 75% were seen once. The sequences come from PBMCs, collected after anti-PD-1 treatment. The receptors stem from a human donor with basal cell carcinoma. Both conserved end residues are part of each CDR3. A D gene is named only where the DNA matches it firmly. Only some rows state a clone size, as once, few, many or a class for expanded clones.

d_gene	len	abundance	j_gene	v_gene	CDR3nt	CDR3aa
-	12	-	TRBJ1-1	TRBV28	TGTGCCAGCAGCCCGCGGATCACTGAAGCTTTCTTT	CASSPRITEAFF
TRBD2	16	-	TRBJ2-1	TRBV7-2	TGTGCCAGCAGCCAACCGGGACTAGCGGGAGTGGGTGAGCAGTTCTTC	CASSQPGLAGVGEQFF
-	14	-	TRBJ2-3	TRBV6-5	TGTGCCAGCAGTTACTCCAGGAGCACAGATACGCAGTATTTT	CASSYSRSTDTQYF
-	15	-	TRBJ2-7	TRBV7-8	TGTGCCAGCAGCTTAGAAAGGGGAAGCTCCTACGAGCAGTACTTC	CASSLERGSSYEQYF
TRBD1	16	-	TRBJ1-6	TRBV7-2	TGTGCCAGCAGCTGGACAGGGAGCTCCTATAATTCACCCCTCCACTTT	CASSWTGSSYNSPLHF
-	15	-	TRBJ2-5	TRBV18	TGTGCCAGCTCACCGAACGCGGGGGCCCGGGAGACCCAGTACTTC	CASSPNAGARETQYF
TRBD1	19	-	TRBJ1-2	TRBV24-1	TGTGCCACCAGTGATCCTACCCTAGCGACAGGGGGCTTGGACTATGGCTACACCTTC	CATSDPTLATGGLDYGYTF
-	15	-	TRBJ1-1	TRBV6-6	TGTGCCAGCAGTTCGCAGGCATATTCAAACACTGAAGCTTTCTTT	CASSSQAYSNTEAFF
TRBD1	16	-	TRBJ2-2	TRBV5-1	TGCGCCAGCAGCCTTGGGACAGGGGCGGGTGCCGGGGAGCTGTTTTTT	CASSLGTGAGAGELFF
TRBD2	14	-	TRBJ2-3	TRBV6-2/TRBV6-3	TGTGCCAGCAGTTATTCAGCGGGAGGAGATACGCAGTATTTT	CASSYSAGGDTQYF
-	15	once	TRBJ1-1	TRBV6-5	TGTGCCAGCAGTTACTCGAAGGAGGTGAACACTGAAGCTTTCTTT	CASSYSKEVNTEAFF
-	18	-	TRBJ1-5	TRBV15	TGTGCCACCAGCAGCCGACGGGGGAGGGGCCTATTGGATCAGCCCCAGCATTTT	CATSSRRGRGLLDQPQHF